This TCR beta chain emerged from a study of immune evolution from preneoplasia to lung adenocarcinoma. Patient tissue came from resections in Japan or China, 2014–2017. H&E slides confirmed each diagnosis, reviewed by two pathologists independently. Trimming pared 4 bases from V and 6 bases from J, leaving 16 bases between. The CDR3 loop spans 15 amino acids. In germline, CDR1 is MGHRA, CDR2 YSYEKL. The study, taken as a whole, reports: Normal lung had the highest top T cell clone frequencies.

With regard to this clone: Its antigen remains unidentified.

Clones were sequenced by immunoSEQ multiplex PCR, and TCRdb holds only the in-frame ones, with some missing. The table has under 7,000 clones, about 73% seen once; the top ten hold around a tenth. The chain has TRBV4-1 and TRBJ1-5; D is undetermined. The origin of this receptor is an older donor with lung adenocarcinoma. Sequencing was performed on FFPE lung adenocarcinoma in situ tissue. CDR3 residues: CASSPGSPDGQPQHF. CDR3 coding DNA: TGCGCCAGCAGCCCCGGGAGCCCGGACGGTCAGCCCCAGCATTTT.